These 9 T cell receptor beta chains share one sample of origin, sequenced in a study of T cell repertoires in cytomegalovirus infection. Using its own MiXCR run on the reads, TCRdb lists one record per CDR3 protein. This table has fewer than 400,000 distinct CDR3 sequences, approximately 18% appearing once. Sequencing input: PBMCs. These receptors all come from a human donor in good health (CMV status not recorded). Some clones in this sample may be carry-over from other donors' samples.

The chain combines TRBV28 with TRBJ2-5; D ambiguous. There are 15 residues in the CDR3. Trimming stripped 5 bases from V and 3 bases from J, with 16 bases between. Germline CDR1 reads MDHEN; CDR2 reads SYDVKM. CDR3 DNA sequence: TGTGCCAGCAGTCCTCCCCGGGCTAACGAAGAGACCCAGTACTTC. It codes for CASSPPRANEETQYF.

This clonotype was counted at least ten times. The chain couples TRBV7-2 to TRBJ1-2; 9 bases map to TRBD1. V lost 6 bases to trimming and J lost 1 base; unmatched junction nucleotides: 3. CDR3 length: 14 amino acids. CDR1 is SGHTA, CDR2 FQGNSA, per germline. CDR3 region: CASSPGQGNYGYTF. Here the CDR3 DNA reads TGTGCCAGCAGTCCGGGACAGGGTAACTATGGCTACACCTTC.

This chain links TRBV5-6 with TRBJ2-3, with no clear D. Germline assignment: CDR1 SGHDT and CDR2 YYEEEE. V lost 4 bases, J lost 6 bases, and 9 bases lay in between. This CDR3 is 12 amino acids long. The CDR3 region has the DNA TGTGCCAGCAGCGCGGTGGGGGATACGCAGTATTTT. It translates to CASSAVGDTQYF.

The gene calls are TRBV7-6 and TRBJ2-5, with TRBD1 as a possible D gene (5 bases). The CDR3 loop spans 15 amino acids. Germline V gene sequence: CDR1 SGHVS, CDR2 FNYEAQ. The V end was cut by 3 bases, the J end by 4 bases, with 15 bases between. CDR3 in DNA: TGTGCCAGCAGCTTGGTTGTAGGGGTAGTAGAGACCCAGTACTTC. Translation: CASSLVVGVVETQYF. The whole variable domain, remainder taken from reference TRBV7-6 and TRBJ2-5, is GAGVSQSPRYKVTKRGQDVALRCDPISGHVSLYWYRQALGQGPEFLTYFNYEAQQDKSGLPNDRFSAERPEGSISTLTIQRTEQRDSAMYRCASSLVVGVVETQYFGPGTRLLVL.

This clonotype was recorded a few times. This chain uses TRBV6-1 with TRBJ1-5; 7 bases line up with TRBD1. Germline V CDR1 and CDR2: MNHNS, SASEGT. V lost 4 bases, J lost 4 bases, and 19 bases stayed unmatched. The length of the CDR3 is 19 residues. The CDR3 coding sequence is TGTGCCAGCAGTGTACTCGCCCTAGCCCTCGACAGGGATAATCAGCCCCAGCATTTT. It is translated as CASSVLALALDRDNQPQHF.

The sample holds many counts of this clonotype. The rearrangement uses TRBV7-6 and TRBJ2-5, with 7 bases fitting TRBD1. V dropped 4 bases and J dropped 4; count of bases not matched to a gene: 6. This CDR3 region has 14 residues. The germline gives CDR1 SGHVS, CDR2 FNYEAQ. CDR3 sequence: CASSSLNRGETQYF. CDR3 sequence (DNA): TGTGCCAGCAGCTCCCTCAACAGGGGAGAGACCCAGTACTTC.

This clonotype was seen repeatedly, ten times or more. V is TRBV7-2 and J is TRBJ2-6; D is perhaps TRBD1 (6 bases). V dropped 10 bases and J dropped 2 bases, with 15 bases sitting between them. The CDR3 spans 15 residues. The germline CDR1 and CDR2 sequences are SGHTA and FQGNSA. CDR3 region: CAIKWRTAGANVLTF. The CDR3 DNA reads TGTGCCATCAAATGGAGGACAGCTGGGGCCAACGTCCTGACTTTC.

This clonotype was counted many times. V gene TRBV7-2 combines with J gene TRBJ1-2; TRBD1 might be the D (5 bases). Germline V lookup: CDR1 SGHTA, CDR2 FQGNSA. This CDR3 is built from 13 residues. V was cut by 3 bases and J by 5 bases, with 10 bases left in between. The CDR3 reads CASSFRGAYGYTF. CDR3 DNA sequence: TGTGCCAGCAGCTTTAGAGGGGCGTATGGCTACACCTTC. Full variable domain (missing parts from reference TRBV7-2 and TRBJ1-2): GAGVSQSPSNKVTEKGKDVELRCDPISGHTALYWYRQSLGQGLEFLIYFQGNSAPDKSGLPSDRFSAERTGGSVSTLTIQRTQQEDSAVYLCASSFRGAYGYTFGSGTRLTVV.

The CDR3 DNA reads TGCAGCGCCTCGGGACTAGCTGGTAATGAGCAGTTCTTC. This codes for CSASGLAGNEQFF. This chain uses TRBV29-1 with TRBJ2-1; 9 nucleotides match TRBD2. J gave up 7 bases and V 7 bases, and 8 bases lay outside the gene matches. The CDR3 runs 13 residues. Germline V lookup: CDR1 SQVTM, CDR2 ANQGSEA.